These 22 T cell receptor beta chains were sequenced from one sample in a study of early T cells in non-severe SARS-CoV-2 infection. One entry per CDR3 protein, called by TCRdb with MiXCR from the 5' RACE reads. This sample has under 85,000 distinct CDR3 sequences, with 9.5% to 12% found just once. The sample was whole blood, taken at baseline. All receptors come from an adult who was a healthcare worker with PCR-confirmed SARS-CoV-2 infection or an uninfected control (not recorded which).

The chain is built from TRBV6-6 and TRBJ2-1, with 9 nucleotides matching TRBD2. This CDR3 is built from 17 residues. J gave up 7 bases and V 6 bases, and 16 bases lay outside the gene matches. Germline V gene data show CDR1 as MNHNY and CDR2 as SVGAGI (reference sequence). The CDR3 loop is CASSPPWGSGGTNEQFF. In nucleotides, the CDR3 is TGTGCCAGCAGCCCCCCCTGGGGTAGCGGGGGAACTAATGAGCAGTTCTTC.

In this sample, this clonotype turned up many times. This rearrangement joins TRBV20-1 to TRBJ2-7; 8 nucleotides line up with TRBD2. This CDR3 has 16 amino acids. Looked up from germline, CDR1 is DFQATT and CDR2 is SNEGSKA (reference sequence). V trimming: 2 bases; J trimming: 0 bases; junction bases outside the gene matches: 9. The CDR3 here is CSARTYRSGNSYEQYF. The CDR3 region has the DNA TGCAGTGCTAGAACTTACCGTAGCGGGAACTCCTACGAGCAGTACTTC.

This clonotype showed up just a few times. V usage is TRBV5-6 and J usage is TRBJ2-3; D perhaps matches TRBD2 (5 bases). The CDR3 is 15 residues long. Trimming took 3 bases from V and 0 from J, leaving 11 bases between them. Germline CDR1 is SGHDT and CDR2 is YYEEEE. The CDR3 bases are TGTGCCAGCAGCTCCACTTGGGAGAGCACAGATACGCAGTATTTT. Its translation is CASSSTWESTDTQYF. The whole variable domain, filled in from reference TRBV5-6 and TRBJ2-3, reads DAGVTQSPTHLIKTRGQQVTLRCSPKSGHDTVSWYQQALGQGPQFIFQYYEEEERQRGNFPDRFSGHQFPNYSSELNVNALLLGDSALYLCASSSTWESTDTQYFGPGTRLTVL.

V usage is TRBV7-9 and J usage is TRBJ2-5; 11 bases fit TRBD2. The CDR3 runs to 15 residues. V was clipped by 4 bases and J by 5 bases; unmatched bases: 6. The V gene's germline CDR1 is SEHNR and CDR2 FQNEAQ (reference sequence). Here the CDR3 reads CASSSRLAGTETQYF. As DNA, the CDR3 is TGTGCCAGCAGCTCCAGACTAGCGGGAACGGAGACCCAGTACTTC.

This clonotype was detected a few times. The rearrangement joins TRBV27 to TRBJ2-3, with D unclear. This CDR3 spans 15 amino acids. V lost 5 bases to trimming and J lost 6 bases, with 18 bases between them. Germline-derived CDR1 and CDR2 are MNHEY and SMNVEV (reference sequence). CDR3 protein: CASSPRKGVGDTQYF. CDR3 bases: TGTGCCAGCAGTCCGAGGAAAGGAGTAGGGGATACGCAGTATTTT.

The chain combines TRBV10-1 with TRBJ2-1; a weak D match, TRBD2 (5 bases). This CDR3 has 15 amino acids. CDR1 is WNHNN and CDR2 is SYGVQD in the germline V gene (reference sequence). Trimming removed 3 bases at V and 3 bases at J, with 12 bases between. The CDR3 region is CASSDCAGFYNEQFF. CDR3 DNA: TGCGCCAGCAGTGATTGTGCGGGCTTCTACAATGAGCAGTTCTTC.

This clonotype has a handful of counts. The V call is TRBV29-1, the J call TRBJ2-7; 9 bases align to TRBD1. The CDR3 sequence is 16 residues long. V lost 7 bases, J lost 3 bases, and 16 bases stayed unmatched. Germline V gene lookup returns CDR1 SQVTM and CDR2 ANQGSEA. CDR3 in DNA: TGCAGCGGAATTTCCGGGACAGGGACCTCTCTCTACGAGCAGTACTTC. Translation gives CSGISGTGTSLYEQYF.

In this sample, this clonotype turned up a few times. The chain uses TRBV18 and TRBJ1-2; no reliable D call. The germline gives CDR1 KGHSH, CDR2 LQKENI. V lost 6 bases to trimming and J lost 8 bases, with 13 bases between them. The CDR3 spans 12 residues. DNA for the CDR3: TGTGCCAGCTCTCCCCTGGCAGGAGGCTACACCTTC. Residues: CASSPLAGGYTF.

This clonotype has more than one count but fewer than ten. The chain couples TRBV7-2 to TRBJ2-1, with a weak D call TRBD2 (5 bases). Germline V lookup: CDR1 SGHTA, CDR2 FQGNSA. With 2 bases removed from V and 7 bases from J, the gap between germline ends came to 12 bases. This CDR3 is built from 14 residues. CDR3 sequence: CASSLREGRNEQFF. The CDR3 nucleotides read TGTGCCAGCAGCTTACGAGAGGGTCGGAATGAGCAGTTCTTC.

The V gene is TRBV10-3, the J gene TRBJ1-2; D is ambiguous. The CDR3 covers 12 residues. Between the trimmed V and J ends, which lost 4 bases and 2 bases, there was a span of 5 bases. Per the germline V gene, CDR1 is ENHRY and CDR2 is SYGVKD. CDR3 loop: CAISVQNYGYTF. The DNA for the CDR3 is TGTGCCATCAGTGTCCAGAACTATGGCTACACCTTC.

Ten or more counts support this clonotype. V is TRBV7-9 and J is TRBJ2-2, with D possibly TRBD1 on 5 matching bases. The germline gives CDR1 SEHNR, CDR2 FQNEAQ (reference sequence). This CDR3 contains 13 residues. The germline V and J ends were trimmed by 10 bases and 1 base, with 10 bases remaining between them. The CDR3 region has the DNA TGTGCCACCCCAAGGGGGAACACCGGGGAGCTGTTTTTT. It encodes CATPRGNTGELFF. Filled out from reference TRBV7-9 and TRBJ2-2, the complete variable domain reads DTGVSQNPRHKITKRGQNVTFRCDPISEHNRLYWYRQTLGQGPEFLTYFQNEAQLEKSRLLSDRFSAERPKGSFSTLEIQRTEQGDSAMYLCATPRGNTGELFFGEGSRLTVL.

V is TRBV3-1 and J is TRBJ1-2; 8 bases match TRBD1. V lost 4 bases, J lost 7 bases, and 11 bases stayed unmatched. The CDR3 contains 15 residues. Germline CDR1 is LGHDT and CDR2 is YNNKEL (reference sequence). The CDR3 nucleotides read TGTGCCAGCAGCCTACCGGGACAGGCCCTCTCTGGCTACACCTTC. This gives the protein CASSLPGQALSGYTF.

There are many counts of this clonotype. The chain carries TRBV20-1 and TRBJ2-1; D gene ambiguous. This CDR3 contains 15 residues. The germline gives CDR1 DFQATT, CDR2 SNEGSKA (reference sequence). V lost 6 bases and J 1 base, leaving 16 bases between the germline ends. CDR3 bases: TGCAGTGCCCCGCCACTCGGGCGATCCTACAATGAGCAGTTCTTC. Translation: CSAPPLGRSYNEQFF.

This clonotype was recorded at least ten times. This sequence joins TRBV29-1 and TRBJ2-2; 14 nucleotides line up with TRBD2. The CDR3 runs to 16 residues. Germline V gene sequence: CDR1 SQVTM, CDR2 ANQGSEA. With V trimmed by 6 bases and J by 7 bases, 10 bases remained unmatched. The CDR3 coding sequence is TGCAGCGTCCGTGGGACTAGCGGGAGTTATAACGGGGAGCTGTTTTTT. Translating gives CSVRGTSGSYNGELFF.

J is TRBJ2-1 and V is TRBV5-1; 8 bases map to TRBD2. The V segment lost 4 bases and the J segment 9 bases; nucleotides outside the gene matches: 9. The germline V gene has CDR1 SGHRS and CDR2 YFSETQ. CDR3 size: 14 residues. CDR3 in DNA: TGCGCCAGCAGCATGGGACTAGATCCTGGTGAGCAGTTCTTC. It codes for CASSMGLDPGEQFF.

This rearrangement joins TRBV3-1 to TRBJ2-1, with TRBD2 matching over 10 bases. CDR1 is LGHDT, CDR2 YNNKEL, per germline (reference sequence). J lost 6 bases, V lost 4 bases, and 6 bases had no gene match. This CDR3 is 15 amino acids long. In nucleotides, the CDR3 is TGTGCCAGCAGCCCCCTAGCGGGAGTTTCCAATGAGCAGTTCTTC. Encoded protein: CASSPLAGVSNEQFF.

This clonotype was seen a handful of times. The genes are TRBV7-8 and TRBJ1-1; no reliable D call. The germline gives CDR1 SGHVS, CDR2 FQNEAQ. The germline V and J ends were trimmed by 3 bases and 8 bases, with 13 bases remaining between them. This CDR3 spans 13 amino acids. Written as DNA, the CDR3 is TGTGCCAGCAGCTTGCCATCGACACAGGAAGCTTTCTTT. Amino acids: CASSLPSTQEAFF.

This chain uses TRBV20-1 with TRBJ2-1; 14 bases line up with TRBD2. The junction had 3 bases not matched to a gene; V was cut back by 4 bases and J by 4 bases. Per the germline V gene, CDR1 is DFQATT and CDR2 is SNEGSKA (reference sequence). The CDR3 sequence is 15 residues long. CDR3 sequence reads: CSATGLAGVYNEQFF. Here the CDR3 DNA reads TGCAGTGCTACGGGACTAGCGGGAGTGTACAATGAGCAGTTCTTC.

V and J are TRBV24-1 and TRBJ1-5; no firm D call. The germline V gene encodes CDR1 KGHDR and CDR2 SFDVKD. This CDR3 contains 14 residues. V lost 5 bases and J 1 base, leaving 8 bases between the germline ends. The CDR3 protein is CATSAPGSNQPQHF. DNA for the CDR3: TGTGCCACCAGTGCCCCGGGGAGCAATCAGCCCCAGCATTTT.

This clonotype has at least ten counts. This chain joins TRBV6-4 and TRBJ2-1, with TRBD1 matching over 11 bases. Looked up from germline, CDR1 is MRHNA and CDR2 is SNTAGT. V shed 0 bases, J shed 3 bases, and the junction held 1 base outside the gene matches. The CDR3 covers 16 residues. In DNA form, the CDR3 reads TGTGCCAGCAGTGACTCGGGACAGGGGGTCTACAATGAGCAGTTCTTC. Translated, it gives CASSDSGQGVYNEQFF.

This clonotype came up a few times. The V and J genes are TRBV9 and TRBJ2-1; 16 positions agree with TRBD2. V dropped 4 bases and J dropped 4; count of bases not matched to a gene: 14. The length of the CDR3 is 20 residues. In germline, CDR1 is SGDLS, CDR2 YYNGEE. The CDR3 here is CASSPRAGLAGGTLYNEQFF. The CDR3 DNA sequence: TGTGCCAGCAGCCCCCGGGCGGGACTAGCGGGGGGGACCTTATACAATGAGCAGTTCTTC.

This clonotype was counted ten times or more. The DNA for the CDR3 is TGTGCCAGCAGCCGAATAAGGACTAGCGGGAGTCAGGGTGCAGATACGCAGTATTTT. The encoded protein is CASSRIRTSGSQGADTQYF. This chain connects TRBV7-2 to TRBJ2-3; 13 nucleotides align to TRBD2. Germline CDR1 reads SGHTA; CDR2 reads FQGNSA. The CDR3 is 19 residues long. The J segment lost 4 bases and the V segment lost 5 bases, leaving 15 bases of the junction unmatched.